The clone carrying this T cell receptor (beta chain) was observed a handful of times. The data belong to a study of early T cells in non-severe SARS-CoV-2 infection. Whole-study context: Chains were unpaired, as sequencing was done on bulk RNA from unsorted whole blood.

TCRdb used MiXCR to reprocess the 5' RACE reads, holding one entry per CDR3 protein. The sample contains around 63,000 distinct CDR3 sequences, about 9.1% of which appear only once. V was pared by 8 bases and J by 11 bases, with 18 bases of the junction left unmatched. The CDR3 totals 14 residues. Germline V lookup: CDR1 MNHNS, CDR2 SASEGT. The source was whole blood, collected at baseline. The receptor was isolated from an adult who was a healthcare worker with PCR-confirmed SARS-CoV-2 infection or an uninfected control (not recorded which). The chain links TRBV6-1 to TRBJ2-7, with 7 nucleotides matching TRBD2. Here the CDR3 reads CASSRAGDATREYF. The CDR3 coding sequence is TGTGCCAGCTCACGCGCGGGAGATGCCACCCGGGAGTACTTC.